This T cell receptor beta chain was documented in a study of OX40 agonist ivuxolimab in advanced cancers. The V and J ends lost 4 bases and 2 bases respectively, with 11 bases between them. Germline lookup yields CDR1 SQVTM and CDR2 ANQGSEA. The CDR3 contains 13 residues. At cycle 4 day 1, cycle 7 day 1, and baseline, blood was sampled. Assay: immunoSEQ multiplex PCR; the TCRdb copy retains only in-frame clones and omits some. The sample holds 50,000 to 65,000 clones; about 81% are singletons and the top ten take approximately 0.69%. The sample here was CD4+ or CD8+ T cells sorted from blood, taken in a trial of the OX40 agonist ivuxolimab. The TCR comes from an adult with an advanced solid tumor such as melanoma, head and neck, liver or kidney cancer. This chain uses TRBV29-1 with TRBJ2-5, with D uncertain. CDR3 DNA: TGCAGCGTTGGGAGCACGTTGCAAGAGACCCAGTACTTC. Encoded protein: CSVGSTLQETQYF.